This T cell receptor (beta chain) was identified in a study of cytomegalovirus exposure and HLA in healthy donors. Study results and caveats: What a later analysis showed was that several of the most significant clusters appeared linked to common viral pathogens. It was reported that the classifier diagnosed cytomegalovirus status with high specificity and sensitivity in both the original and validation cohorts.

With regard to this clone: Antigen specificity is unknown.

While unrecorded immune exposures were likely, the donors were nominally healthy when sampled. The CDR3 runs to 14 residues. Germline V gene data show CDR1 as SGHTA and CDR2 as FQGNSA. V shed 6 bases and J shed 4 bases, with 10 bases lying between them. The PCR had 60 Vbeta and 13 Jbeta primers. Method: immunoSEQ multiplex PCR; TCRdb's copy keeps in-frame clones and lacks some. The repertoire holds some 110,000 clones, with 65% to 80% as singletons. The TCR was taken from a man younger than 40 in good health and CMV-seropositive. Sequencing was carried out using PBMCs. The gene calls are TRBV7-2 and TRBJ2-6; D may be TRBD2 (5 bases). Here the CDR3 DNA reads TGTGCCAGCAGTGACACGGGGGGGGCCAACGTCCTGACTTTC. Its protein is CASSDTGGANVLTF.